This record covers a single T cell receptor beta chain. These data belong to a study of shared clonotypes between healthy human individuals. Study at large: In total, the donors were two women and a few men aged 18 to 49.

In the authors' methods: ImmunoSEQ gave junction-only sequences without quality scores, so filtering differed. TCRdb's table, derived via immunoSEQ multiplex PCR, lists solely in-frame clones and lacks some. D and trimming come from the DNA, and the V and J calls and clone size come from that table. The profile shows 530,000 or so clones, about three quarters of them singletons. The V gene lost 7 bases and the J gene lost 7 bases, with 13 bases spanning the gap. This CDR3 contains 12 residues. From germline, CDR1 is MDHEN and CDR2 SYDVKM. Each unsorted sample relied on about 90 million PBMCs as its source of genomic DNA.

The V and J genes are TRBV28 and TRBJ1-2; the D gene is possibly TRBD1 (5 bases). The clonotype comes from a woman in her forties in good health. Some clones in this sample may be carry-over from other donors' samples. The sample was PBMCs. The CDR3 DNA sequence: TGTGCCAGCACCCGGGGGGTTAGTGGCTACACCTTC. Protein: CASTRGVSGYTF.